What follows describes a single T cell receptor beta chain. As yet, its antigen is unknown. The germline CDR1 and CDR2 sequences are LGHDT and YNNKEL (reference sequence). This CDR3 is built from 17 residues. The ends were cut back, 4 bases at V and 2 bases at J, with 20 bases in the middle. This entry belongs to a study of T cell responses to AZD1222 COVID-19 vaccine. About the study: Second-dose recipients at about 4 or about 12 weeks were treated as one pooled group.

Study-wide results and caveats: In a largely white British group with more females than males, clonal diversity was possibly underestimated. No repertoire was sampled before or during the peak T cell response, only after it.

Profiled with immunoSEQ multiplex PCR; TCRdb holds only in-frame clones, not every one. This table holds 120,000 to 150,000 clones, about nine tenths found once. This chain links TRBV3-1 (or the pseudogene TRBV3-2) with TRBJ2-5; D not resolved. Source: peripheral blood, taken on day 0 of AZD1222 vaccination. The sequence was obtained from an adult in good health. For the CDR3, the DNA is TGTGCCAGCAGCCCCCCCGGGCCTAGTGAGTCTCAAGAGACCCAGTACTTC. Amino acids: CASSPPGPSESQETQYF.